The 23 T cell receptor beta chains below all came from one sample that was sequenced in a study of siplizumab effects on memory and regulatory T cells. Data came from immunoSEQ multiplex PCR; TCRdb stores just in-frame clones and leaves some out. The repertoire holds some 100,000 clones, with more than 85% as singletons. Sequences were obtained from CD8+ T cells sorted from blood. The receptors were gathered from a human donor in good health.

This clone has just one count. The chain couples TRBV4-3 to TRBJ1-1, with unresolved D. The CDR3 consists of 15 residues. Trimming cost V 0 bases and J 3 bases, with 11 bases left between them. In germline, CDR1 is LGHNA, CDR2 YSLEER. The CDR3 DNA reads TGCGCCAGCAGCCAAGATCTAGGCATTTACACTGAAGCTTTCTTT. Amino acids: CASSQDLGIYTEAFF.

The chain links TRBV5-4 to TRBJ1-2, with a possible D match to TRBD1 (5 bases). The V gene's germline CDR1 is SGHNT and CDR2 YYREEE (reference sequence). V was shortened by 3 bases and J by 2 bases, with 14 bases between the two germline ends. The CDR3 length is 15 residues. CDR3 sequence: CASSYIETDNYGYTF. The CDR3 coding sequence is TGTGCCAGCAGCTATATCGAGACAGACAACTATGGCTACACCTTC.

The CDR3 coding sequence is TGTGCCAGCAGTGAAAAATACGGGCGACAGAACACTGAAGCTTTCTTT. Protein sequence: CASSEKYGRQNTEAFF. V usage is TRBV25-1 and J usage is TRBJ1-1; D unclear. Germline CDR1 and CDR2: MGHDK and SYGVNS. The CDR3 extends over 16 amino acids. V lost 2 bases, J lost 1 base, and 14 bases lay in between.

In nucleotides, the CDR3 is TGTGCCAGCAGCTCCCGAACCGGGGAGCTGTTTTTT. Translating gives CASSSRTGELFF. The rearrangement uses TRBV13 and TRBJ2-2; D not resolved. V lost 4 bases and J lost 5, with 5 bases in between. The germline V gene encodes CDR1 PRHDT and CDR2 FYEKMQ (reference sequence). CDR3 length: 12 residues.

The genes are TRBV9 and TRBJ2-7, with TRBD1 matching 7 bases. Looked up from germline, CDR1 is SGDLS and CDR2 is YYNGEE. The V segment lost 4 bases and the J segment 7 bases; nucleotides outside the gene matches: 23. The CDR3 sequence is 18 residues long. The chain's CDR3 is CASSPATGTTGLDLEQYF. The CDR3, as DNA: TGTGCCAGCAGCCCAGCGACAGGGACGACCGGACTCGATTTGGAGCAGTACTTC.

This clone has a single count. The genes are TRBV4-2 and TRBJ1-5; 8 bases align to TRBD1. The CDR3 consists of 13 residues. Germline CDR1 LGHNA, CDR2 YNFKEQ. V dropped 4 bases and J dropped 7; count of bases not matched to a gene: 3. CDR3 DNA: TGTGCCAGCAGCCTTGGACAGGGCCAGCCCCAGCATTTT. It translates to CASSLGQGQPQHF.

This clone was counted a single time. The chain carries TRBV5-4 and TRBJ1-2; 9 positions agree with TRBD1. This CDR3 spans 14 amino acids. Looked up from germline, CDR1 is SGHNT and CDR2 is YYREEE (reference sequence). After removal of 4 bases from V and 6 bases from J, the junction contained 7 bases not matched to a gene. CDR3 in DNA: TGTGCCAGCAGCACCACAGGGGGCGCGGATGGCTACACCTTC. This codes for CASSTTGGADGYTF.

CDR3 loop: CASSSRDRGDNQPQHF. The CDR3 nucleotides read TGTGCCAGCAGCAGCCGGGACAGAGGGGACAATCAGCCCCAGCATTTT. The chain carries TRBV21-1 and TRBJ1-5; the table's TRBD1 call for D was not verified on the DNA. TRBV21-1 is reported as a pseudogene. This CDR3 region has 16 residues.

For the CDR3, the DNA is TGTGCCAGCAGAGGGCAAAAACTGTTTTTT. Its translation is CASRGQKLFF. The J gene is TRBJ1-4, the V gene TRBV11-2; no clear D. Trimming shortened V by 6 bases and J by 9 bases, and 5 bases separated the two germline ends. The CDR3 runs to 10 residues. CDR1 is SGHAT and CDR2 is FQNNGV in the germline V gene. Full variable domain (remainder filled in from reference TRBV11-2 and TRBJ1-4): EAGVAQSPRYKIIEKRQSVAFWCNPISGHATLYWYQQILGQGPKLLIQFQNNGVVDDSQLPKDRFSAERLKGVDSTLKIQPAKLEDSAVYLCASRGQKLFFGSGTQLSVL.

V gene TRBV9 combines with J gene TRBJ1-1; TRBD1 matches at 8 bases. The CDR3 totals 15 residues. The V gene end was trimmed by 5 bases and the J gene end by 4 bases; junction bases not matched to a gene: 10. Per the germline V gene, CDR1 is SGDLS and CDR2 is YYNGEE. The CDR3 is CASRAARTGSTEAFF. CDR3 sequence (DNA): TGTGCCAGCAGAGCAGCCCGGACAGGGAGCACTGAAGCTTTCTTT. Looking up the rest from reference TRBV9 and TRBJ1-1 gives the full variable domain: DSGVTQTPKHLITATGQRVTLRCSPRSGDLSVYWYQQSLDQGLQFLIQYYNGEERAKGNILERFSAQQFPDLHSELNLSSLELGDSALYFCASRAARTGSTEAFFGQGTRLTVV.

The chain combines TRBV12-5 with TRBJ1-1; no clear D. Trimming stripped 4 bases from V and 0 bases from J, with 9 bases between. The CDR3 extends over 14 amino acids. CDR1 is LGHNT, CDR2 FRNRAP, per germline. This chain's CDR3 is CASGWGGLNTEAFF. CDR3 nucleotide sequence: TGTGCTAGTGGTTGGGGAGGATTGAACACTGAAGCTTTCTTT.

The V call is TRBV5-5, the J call TRBJ1-1; D not resolved. Trimming removed 0 bases from V and 6 bases from J, with 15 bases in between. CDR1 and CDR2 from the germline V gene are SGHKS and YYEKEE (reference sequence). This CDR3 comprises 15 residues. In DNA form, the CDR3 reads TGTGCCAGCAGCTTGGCCCTAAGAGAGACCGCTGAAGCTTTCTTT. This sequence encodes CASSLALRETAEAFF.

This chain uses TRBV7-9 with TRBJ2-6; D uncertain. Germline lookup yields CDR1 SEHNR and CDR2 FQNEAQ (reference sequence). This CDR3 is built from 16 residues. Trimming shortened V by 4 bases and J by 0 bases, and 10 bases separated the two germline ends. The CDR3 is CASSSTSRSGANVLTF. The DNA of the CDR3 is TGTGCCAGCAGCTCAACCTCCCGCTCTGGGGCCAACGTCCTGACTTTC.

This chain links TRBV19 with TRBJ1-1; no firm D call. CDR3 length: 10 amino acids. The germline gives CDR1 LNHDA, CDR2 SQIVND (reference sequence). The V and J ends lost 9 bases and 3 bases respectively, with 5 bases between them. The CDR3 loop reads CASGDTEAFF. CDR3 bases: TGTGCCAGCGGGGACACTGAAGCTTTCTTT.

This chain links TRBV4-2 with TRBJ2-5; 7 positions agree with TRBD1. Matching the DNA end better, TRBJ2-7 makes the J call doubtful. The CDR3 sequence is 17 residues long. From germline, CDR1 is LGHNA and CDR2 YNFKEQ. In DNA, the CDR3 is TGTGCCAGCAGCCAGCTGTCACAGGGGTTGGGCTCCTACGAGCAGTACTTC. It is translated as CASSQLSQGLGSYEQYF.

The chain joins TRBV5-4 to TRBJ2-3; 11 nucleotides line up with TRBD2. The CDR3 is 16 amino acids. Per the germline V gene, CDR1 is SGHNT and CDR2 is YYREEE (reference sequence). V lost 3 bases and J lost 4; bases outside the gene matches: 7. The CDR3 reads CASSSGTSGPPDTQYF. Here the CDR3 DNA reads TGTGCCAGCAGCTCAGGGACTAGCGGCCCCCCAGATACGCAGTATTTT.

This chain connects TRBV11-3 to TRBJ2-1; D not certain. CDR3 length: 12 amino acids. Germline CDR1 and CDR2: SGHNT and YENEEA. With 0 bases removed from V and 8 bases from J, the gap between germline ends came to 5 bases. CDR3 nucleotides: TGTGCCAGCAGCTTAGAAGTTCATGAGCAGTTCTTC. Protein sequence: CASSLEVHEQFF. Using reference TRBV11-3 and TRBJ2-1 for the parts outside the CDR3, the full variable domain is EAGVVQSPRYKIIEKKQPVAFWCNPISGHNTLYWYLQNLGQGPELLIRYENEEAVDDSQLPKDRFSAERLKGVDSTLKIQPAELGDSAVYLCASSLEVHEQFFGPGTRLTVL.

The chain recombines TRBV6-5 with TRBJ2-1, with 8 bases lining up with TRBD1. The CDR3 totals 13 residues. The germline gives CDR1 MNHEY, CDR2 SVGAGI. V gave up 7 bases and J gave up 5 bases; unmatched junction bases: 4. The CDR3 DNA follows: TGTGCCAGCACCTGGACAGGGAACAATGAGCAGTTCTTC. Translation gives CASTWTGNNEQFF.

V usage is TRBV4-1 and J usage is TRBJ2-7; perhaps TRBD1 as D (5 bases). The CDR3 contains 15 residues. Germline CDR1 MGHRA, CDR2 YSYEKL. V gave up 2 bases and J gave up 2 bases, with 13 bases separating them. The CDR3 spells CASSQLQVNTYEQYF. CDR3 DNA sequence: TGCGCCAGCAGCCAACTACAGGTGAATACCTACGAGCAGTACTTC.

This clone was found once. The gene calls are TRBV19 and TRBJ1-1, with D possibly TRBD1 on 6 matching bases. V dropped 0 bases and J dropped 7 bases, with 15 bases sitting between them. The CDR3 runs to 15 residues. Per the germline V gene, CDR1 is LNHDA and CDR2 is SQIVND (reference sequence). The CDR3 protein is CASSIDPGTPSEAFF. The CDR3 coding sequence is TGTGCCAGTAGTATAGACCCCGGGACACCGAGTGAAGCTTTCTTT.

The genes are TRBV7-6 and TRBJ2-3; 10 nucleotides agree with TRBD2. CDR1 and CDR2 from the germline V gene are SGHVS and FNYEAQ. There are 15 residues in the CDR3. J lost 6 bases, V lost 5 bases, and 8 bases had no gene match. The CDR3 DNA is TGTGCCAGCAGCCTCCTAGCGGGAGTTCGGGATACGCAGTATTTT. Translating it yields CASSLLAGVRDTQYF.

This chain links TRBV11-2 with TRBJ2-7; TRBD2 aligns across 7 bases. V shed 5 bases and J 0 bases; nucleotides not matched to a gene: 4. The CDR3 is 14 residues long. Germline CDR1 and CDR2: SGHAT and FQNNGV. CDR3 nucleotide sequence: TGTGCCAGCAGCGGGACTACCTCCTCCTACGAGCAGTACTTC. Its translation: CASSGTTSSYEQYF.

The chain carries TRBV7-2 and TRBJ2-1, with a tentative D call TRBD2 (5 bases). The CDR3 is 14 amino acids. The germline V gene encodes CDR1 SGHTA and CDR2 FQGNSA. The V gene lost 1 base and the J gene lost 6 bases, with 10 bases spanning the gap. The DNA for the CDR3 is TGTGCCAGCAGCTTAGGTCTAGAGGGCAATGAGCAGTTCTTC. This codes for CASSLGLEGNEQFF.